This T cell receptor beta chain comes out of a study of blood T cells in healthy people across ages. This CDR3 spans 15 amino acids. Germline V gene lookup returns CDR1 SGHTA and CDR2 FQGTGA. The germline V and J ends were trimmed by 5 bases and 2 bases, with 13 bases remaining between them. Through a sample-barcoded 5' primer and a J-beta primer mix, a second PCR was run for roughly 7 to 12 cycles. MiXCR, applied by TCRdb to the 5' RACE reads, yields one record per CDR3 protein. Of some 890,000 distinct CDR3 sequences in the sample, 29% were seen once. This clonotype has only a few counts. These records were also assigned to another study, of T cells of mothers and their children. Turning to that study: Related mother-child pairs showed slightly, non-significantly higher overlap than unrelated pairs.

This chain uses TRBV7-3 with TRBJ2-1, with a weak D call TRBD2 (6 bases). This TCR was sampled from a woman aged 40 to 50 in good health. Material: blood. In DNA, the CDR3 is TGTGCCAGCAGCCCAATCCGGGGGACCTACAATGAGCAGTTCTTC. As protein: CASSPIRGTYNEQFF. Using reference TRBV7-3 and TRBJ2-1 for the parts outside the CDR3, the full variable domain is GAGVSQTPSNKVTEKGKYVELRCDPISGHTALYWYRQSLGQGPEFLIYFQGTGAADDSGLPNDRFFAVRPEGSVSTLKIQRTERGDSAVYLCASSPIRGTYNEQFFGPGTRLTVL.